This T cell receptor (beta chain) was sequenced in a study of shared clonotypes between healthy human individuals. CDR1 is MGHRA, CDR2 YSYEKL, per germline. The CDR3 loop spans 13 amino acids. V gave up 6 bases and J gave up 5 bases; unmatched junction bases: 6. Study findings and constraints: Clonotype sharing among donors, it was expected, would be affected by sequencing depth.

An even split of each subset's genomic DNA across several immunoSEQ plates was performed. Clones were read by immunoSEQ multiplex PCR, and TCRdb kept only the in-frame ones, dropping some. The sample holds over 750,000 clones; 95% to 97% are singletons and the top ten take around 0.21%. Only CD45RO-negative cells positively selected for CCR7 counted as naive CD8 cells, so terminally differentiated effector memory CD45RA+ cells were excluded. Caucasian adults residing in Nashville, Tennessee made up all the donors. Turning to this clone: Its antigen is not identified.

The chain recombines TRBV4-1 with TRBJ2-7, with 8 bases identical to TRBD1. Sample: naive CD8+ T cells sorted from blood. The receptor was derived from a man between 25 and 39 years old in good health. CDR3 bases: TGCGCCAGCAGAGGGACAGGTATGCACGAGCAGTACTTC. As protein: CASRGTGMHEQYF.